Described below is a single T cell receptor beta chain sequence and its context. The antigen remains undetermined. The germline gives CDR1 SEHNR, CDR2 FQNEAQ (reference sequence). The CDR3 is 15 amino acids. V lost 5 bases and J 0 bases, leaving 14 bases between the germline ends. This entry belongs to a study of identical twins. The study's findings and limits: Insertions were reduced in abundant cord blood beta clonotypes but not in memory repertoires. Out-of-frame alpha sequences shared by twins were enriched for low generation probability.

Via MiXCR, TCRdb re-called the 5' RACE reads, giving one row per CDR3 protein. The table shows roughly 690,000 distinct CDR3 sequences, with approximately 21% occurring only once. The same sample was also studied in work on T cells expressing NK-cell markers. From that paper: Most of the eight sequenced donors tested HCMV-seropositive; one tested seronegative.

The sequence was collected from a woman under 30 in good health. Sequencing was done on a sample of PBMCs. The V and J genes are TRBV7-9 and TRBJ2-7; unclear D gene. CDR3 sequence: CASSARVGSSYEQYF. The CDR3 DNA sequence: TGTGCCAGCAGCGCCCGGGTCGGAAGCTCCTACGAGCAGTACTTC.